This T cell receptor beta chain comes out of a study of cytomegalovirus exposure and HLA in healthy donors. Overall study results and limits: TCR beta V- and J-gene trimming, according to a later analysis, was linked to a missense DCLRE1C variant. In a later analysis, DRB1 alleles had the most associated TCRs; HLA-C alleles the fewest.

V shed 5 bases and J 5 bases; nucleotides not matched to a gene: 6. The CDR3 spans 14 residues. Germline lookup yields CDR1 LNHDA and CDR2 SQIVND (reference sequence). Both 60 Vbeta primers and 13 Jbeta primers went into the PCR. Clones were sequenced by immunoSEQ multiplex PCR, and TCRdb holds only the in-frame ones, with some missing. The sample has 150,000 to 180,000 clones; over 65% are singletons. With respect to this clone: Antigen unknown.

The TCR comes from a man younger than 40 in good health and CMV-seronegative. The rearrangement links TRBV19 to TRBJ1-1; 9 bases map to TRBD1. The sample consisted of PBMCs. The CDR3 region has the DNA TGTGCCAGTAGTTCCTGGACAGGGGATACTGAAGCTTTCTTT. This gives the protein CASSSWTGDTEAFF.